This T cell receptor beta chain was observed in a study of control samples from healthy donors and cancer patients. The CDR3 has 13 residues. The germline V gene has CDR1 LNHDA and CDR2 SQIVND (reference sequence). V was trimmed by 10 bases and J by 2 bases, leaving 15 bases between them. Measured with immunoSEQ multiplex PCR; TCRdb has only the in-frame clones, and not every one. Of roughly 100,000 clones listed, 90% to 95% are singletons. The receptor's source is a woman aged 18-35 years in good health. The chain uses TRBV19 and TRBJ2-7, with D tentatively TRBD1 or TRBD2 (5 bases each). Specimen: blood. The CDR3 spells CANSPQEAYEQYF. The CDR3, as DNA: TGTGCCAACAGTCCACAGGAGGCCTACGAGCAGTACTTC.